The T cell receptor (beta chain) described here comes from a study of T cells in Graves' hyperthyroidism and ophthalmopathy. Study in general: Any treatment followed the collection of peripheral blood at initial diagnosis. Study findings and constraints: Most expanded thyroid clonotypes above 0.001 also appeared in blood.

Amplified TCR beta CDR3 regions came from RNA transcripts. TCR CDR3 regions were first amplified by RT-PCR with HTBI primers. TCRdb redid the calling of the multiplex PCR reads with MiXCR, one entry per CDR3 protein. The repertoire consists of about 130,000 distinct CDR3 sequences, with more than 20% occurring once and the leading ten covering roughly 71%. This clonotype was picked up many times. Its antigen is still unknown. Sequencing input: blood. The TCR comes from a woman in her forties or fifties with Graves' hyperthyroidism that later progressed to Graves' ophthalmopathy.

CDR3 sequence: CASSLEFETQYF. As DNA, the CDR3 is TGTGCCAGCAGCTTAGAGTTTGAGACCCAGTACTTC. The V and J genes are TRBV7-2 and TRBJ2-5; D uncertain. Germline assignment: CDR1 SGHTA and CDR2 FQGNSA. V lost 1 base, J lost 5 bases, and 5 bases lay in between. The CDR3 spans 12 residues.